The present T cell receptor (beta chain) was sequenced within a study of early T cells in non-severe SARS-CoV-2 infection. The wider study: Chains from this unsorted whole-blood bulk RNA could not be paired.

Overall study findings and caveats: Private and CD4 specificities were missed by VDJdb matching, skewed to anti-spike CD8.

V lost 9 bases, J lost 7 bases, and 17 bases lay in between. Germline-derived CDR1 and CDR2 are SGHNT and YYREEE (reference sequence). This CDR3 spans 13 amino acids. Unique molecular identifiers were added to individual cDNA molecules. TCRdb passed the 5' RACE reads through MiXCR, listing each CDR3 protein once. The top ten clones hold about 7.6% of a sample with around 99,000 distinct CDR3 sequences, 11% of them seen once. Many counts were recorded for this clonotype. The antigen remains unidentified. Sequenced input: whole blood. The TCR comes from an adult who was a healthcare worker with PCR-confirmed SARS-CoV-2 infection or an uninfected control (not recorded which). The J gene is TRBJ2-4, the V gene TRBV5-4, with D tentatively TRBD2 (5 bases). CDR3: CATSRDSVNIQYF. The DNA of the CDR3 is TGTGCCACATCTCGGGATTCCGTTAACATTCAGTACTTC.